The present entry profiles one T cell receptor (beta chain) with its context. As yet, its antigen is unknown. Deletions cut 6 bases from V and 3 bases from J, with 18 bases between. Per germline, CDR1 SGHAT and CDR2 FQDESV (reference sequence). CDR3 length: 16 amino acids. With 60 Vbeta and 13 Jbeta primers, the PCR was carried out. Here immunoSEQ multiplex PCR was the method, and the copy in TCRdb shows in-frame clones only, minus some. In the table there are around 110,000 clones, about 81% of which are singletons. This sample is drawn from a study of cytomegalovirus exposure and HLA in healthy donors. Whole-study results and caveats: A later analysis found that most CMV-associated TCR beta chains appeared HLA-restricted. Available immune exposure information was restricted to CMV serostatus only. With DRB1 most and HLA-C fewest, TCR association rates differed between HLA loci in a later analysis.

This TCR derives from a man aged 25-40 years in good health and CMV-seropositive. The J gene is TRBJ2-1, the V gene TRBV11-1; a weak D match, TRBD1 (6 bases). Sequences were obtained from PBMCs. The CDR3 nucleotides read TGTGCCAGCAGACAGGGCCTAGACAGTAACTACAATGAGCAGTTCTTC. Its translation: CASRQGLDSNYNEQFF. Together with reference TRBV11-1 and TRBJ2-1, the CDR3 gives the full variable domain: EAEVAQSPRYKITEKSQAVAFWCDPISGHATLYWYRQILGQGPELLVQFQDESVVDDSQLPKDRFSAERLKGVDSTLKIQPAELGDSAMYLCASRQGLDSNYNEQFFGPGTRLTVL.